Listed here are 9 T cell receptor beta chains from one sample, sequenced in a study of cytomegalovirus exposure and HLA in healthy donors listed by TCRdb under 2017. Library preparation employed the immunoSEQ multiplex PCR assay. The multiplex PCR relied on a mix of 60 forward primers for TCR Vbeta segments and 13 reverse primers for TCR Jbeta segments. In its TCRdb copy, this immuneACCESS table keeps in-frame sequences only and misses some clones. Where compared with another copy, unresolved V genes explain less than half of these, and the others have no known cause. The sample has 150,000 to 200,000 clones on record, around 83% of them singletons. The biggest ten clones account for less than 0.85% of the sample. The sequenced sample consisted of PBMCs. The source is a woman younger than 35 in good health and CMV-seronegative.

The chain is built from TRBV27 and TRBJ2-7; 9 bases are a match to TRBD1. The CDR3 covers 15 residues. Trimming cost V 5 bases and J 5 bases; bases outside gene matches: 10. Germline V gene lookup returns CDR1 MNHEY and CDR2 SMNVEV (reference sequence). CDR3 sequence: CASSPLWDRVHEQYF. The CDR3 nucleotides read TGTGCCAGCAGTCCCTTGTGGGACAGGGTACACGAGCAGTACTTC.

J is TRBJ2-1 and V is TRBV27, with 11 bases aligning to TRBD2. Germline trimming cut 7 bases from V and 7 bases from J; bases unmatched to any gene: 12. This CDR3 comprises 16 residues. Germline assignment: CDR1 MNHEY and CDR2 SMNVEV (reference sequence). The CDR3 sequence: CASIPAGASGRNEQFF. The CDR3 DNA reads as TGTGCCAGCATCCCCGCGGGGGCTAGCGGGAGGAATGAGCAGTTCTTC.

This chain connects TRBV6-1 to TRBJ2-7; TRBD2 is a possible D gene (6 bases). The germline V gene has CDR1 MNHNS and CDR2 SASEGT. Deletions cut 0 bases from V and 0 bases from J, with 9 bases between. This CDR3 contains 15 residues. For the CDR3, the DNA is TGTGCCAGCAGTGAAGCGGTAGCGGACTCCTACGAGCAGTACTTC. Its translation: CASSEAVADSYEQYF.

The gene calls are TRBV7-2 and TRBJ1-5, with 9 bases aligning to TRBD1. Germline CDR1 reads SGHTA; CDR2 reads FQGNSA. After removal of 5 bases from V and 1 base from J, the junction contained 6 bases not matched to a gene. The CDR3 totals 16 residues. The CDR3 loop is CASSPTGGRSNQPQHF. The CDR3 region has the DNA TGTGCCAGCAGCCCGACAGGGGGTAGGAGCAATCAGCCCCAGCATTTT.

The V and J genes are TRBV5-1 and TRBJ1-1; TRBD1 matches 8 bases. Germline lookup yields CDR1 SGHRS and CDR2 YFSETQ. The CDR3 loop spans 16 amino acids. The V segment lost 4 bases and the J segment 0 bases; nucleotides outside the gene matches: 8. CDR3 residues: CASSPLTGAMNTEAFF. CDR3 DNA sequence: TGCGCCAGCAGCCCATTGACAGGGGCCATGAACACTGAAGCTTTCTTT.

The chain couples TRBV10-2 to TRBJ2-7; D not resolved. Trimming cost V 2 bases and J 3 bases, with 8 bases left between them. There are 13 residues in the CDR3. Germline assignment: CDR1 WSHSY and CDR2 SAAADI. For the CDR3, the DNA is TGCGCCAGCAGTGAGGTCAACAACTACGAGCAGTACTTC. This sequence encodes CASSEVNNYEQYF.

This rearrangement joins TRBV6-4 to TRBJ2-2; 9 bases map to TRBD2. V was pared by 5 bases and J by 1 base, with 5 bases of the junction left unmatched. Germline CDR1 reads MRHNA; CDR2 reads SNTAGT. The CDR3 is made up of 16 amino acids. The CDR3 loop is CASSPQAGGNTGELFF. In DNA form, the CDR3 reads TGTGCCAGCAGTCCCCAAGCGGGGGGGAACACCGGGGAGCTGTTTTTT.

This chain links TRBV19 with TRBJ2-7; maybe TRBD1 (5 bases). Germline V gene sequence: CDR1 LNHDA, CDR2 SQIVND (reference sequence). Trimming left V 5 bases short and J 6 bases short, with 11 bases between. This CDR3 contains 12 residues. CDR3 region: CASSDAGPEQYF. The CDR3 DNA reads TGTGCCAGTAGTGATGCAGGGCCCGAGCAGTACTTC.

This clone was seen only a few times. The V gene is TRBV7-9, the J gene TRBJ2-7; 11 positions match TRBD2. The CDR3 length is 16 residues. Per the germline V gene, CDR1 is SEHNR and CDR2 is FQNEAQ (reference sequence). The V and J ends lost 4 bases and 1 base, in that order; junction bases with no gene match: 6. CDR3 nucleotide sequence: TGTGCCAGCAGCTCTCCGGGACTAGCGGATTCCTACGAGCAGTACTTC. This codes for CASSSPGLADSYEQYF.